This note documents a single TCR beta chain sequence. The data were taken from a study of T cells after yellow fever vaccination. V was clipped by 3 bases and J by 2 bases, with 13 bases between them. The CDR3 contains 14 residues. Germline V gives CDR1 DFQATT, CDR2 SNEGSKA (reference sequence). Template-switching 5'RACE yielded the TCR cDNA; a universal primer site and UMIs were added in the process. TCRdb used MiXCR to reprocess the 5' RACE reads, holding one entry per CDR3 protein. The table includes about 430,000 distinct CDR3 sequences, 15% to 20% detected once. The sample in question was PBMCs, obtained before the yellow fever booster vaccination. The sequence was collected from a man aged 18 to 29 who received the YFV17D yellow fever vaccine. V usage is TRBV20-1 and J usage is TRBJ2-5, with a tentative D call TRBD2 (5 bases). The CDR3 region has the DNA TGCAGTGCTAGGGAGGCGGCGCGACAAGAGACCCAGTACTTC. Encoded protein: CSAREAARQETQYF.